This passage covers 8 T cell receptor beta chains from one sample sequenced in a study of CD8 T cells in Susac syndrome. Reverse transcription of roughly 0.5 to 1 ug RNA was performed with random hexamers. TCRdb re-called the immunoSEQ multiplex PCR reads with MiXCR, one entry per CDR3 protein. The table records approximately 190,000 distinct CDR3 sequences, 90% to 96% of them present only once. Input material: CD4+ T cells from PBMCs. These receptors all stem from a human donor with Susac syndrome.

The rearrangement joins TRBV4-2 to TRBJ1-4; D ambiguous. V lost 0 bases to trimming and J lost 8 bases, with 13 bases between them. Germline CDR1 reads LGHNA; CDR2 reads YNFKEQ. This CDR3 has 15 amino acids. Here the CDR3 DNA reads TGTGCCAGCAGCCAAGACTCAAGATTCAGGGAAAAACTGTTTTTT. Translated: CASSQDSRFREKLFF.

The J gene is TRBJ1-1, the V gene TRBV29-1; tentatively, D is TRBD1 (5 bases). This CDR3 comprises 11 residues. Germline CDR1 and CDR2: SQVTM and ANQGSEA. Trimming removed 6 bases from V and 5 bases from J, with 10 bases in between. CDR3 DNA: TGCAGCGTGGGGGGTACAACTGAAGCTTTCTTT. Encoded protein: CSVGGTTEAFF.

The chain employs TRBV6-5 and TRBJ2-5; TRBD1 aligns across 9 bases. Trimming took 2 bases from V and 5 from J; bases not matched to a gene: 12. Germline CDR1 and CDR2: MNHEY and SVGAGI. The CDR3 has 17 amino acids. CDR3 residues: CASSYRGLGTGMETQYF. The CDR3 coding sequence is TGTGCCAGCAGTTACAGGGGTTTAGGGACAGGGATGGAGACCCAGTACTTC.

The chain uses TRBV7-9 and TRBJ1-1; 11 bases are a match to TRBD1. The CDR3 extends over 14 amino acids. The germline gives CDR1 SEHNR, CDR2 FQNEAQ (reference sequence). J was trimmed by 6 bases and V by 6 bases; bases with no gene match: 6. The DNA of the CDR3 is TGTGCCAGCAGGATGGGACAGGGGGTTTCTGAAGCTTTCTTT. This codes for CASRMGQGVSEAFF.

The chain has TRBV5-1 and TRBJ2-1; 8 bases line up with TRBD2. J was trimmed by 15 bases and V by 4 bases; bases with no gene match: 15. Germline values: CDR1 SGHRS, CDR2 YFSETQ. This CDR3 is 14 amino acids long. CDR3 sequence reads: CASSPLQGSGGGFF. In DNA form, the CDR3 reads TGCGCCAGCAGCCCGCTGCAAGGGAGCGGGGGCGGGTTCTTC.

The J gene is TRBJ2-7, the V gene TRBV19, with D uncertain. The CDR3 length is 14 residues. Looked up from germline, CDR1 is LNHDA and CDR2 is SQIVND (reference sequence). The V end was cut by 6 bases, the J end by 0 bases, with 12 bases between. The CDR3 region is CASRPAGSSYEQYF. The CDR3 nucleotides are TGTGCCAGTAGGCCGGCCGGCAGCTCCTACGAGCAGTACTTC.

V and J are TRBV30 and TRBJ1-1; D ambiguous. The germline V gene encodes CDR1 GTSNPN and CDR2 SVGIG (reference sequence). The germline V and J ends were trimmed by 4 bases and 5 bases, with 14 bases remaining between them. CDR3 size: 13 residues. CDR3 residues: CAWKSASGTEAFF. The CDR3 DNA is TGTGCCTGGAAATCGGCTTCGGGGACTGAAGCTTTCTTT.

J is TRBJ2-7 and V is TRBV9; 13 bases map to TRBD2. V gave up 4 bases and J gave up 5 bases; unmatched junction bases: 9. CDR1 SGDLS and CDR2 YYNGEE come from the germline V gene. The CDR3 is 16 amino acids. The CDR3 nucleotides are TGTGCCAGCAGCTTTCAAGGACTAGCGGGGGTCCACGAGCAGTACTTC. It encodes CASSFQGLAGVHEQYF.